These T cell receptor beta chains were read from a single sample in a study of response to subunit inactivated influenza vaccine. A single record per CDR3 protein comes from TCRdb applying MiXCR to the RT-PCR reads. The table records around 520,000 distinct CDR3 sequences, roughly 10% of them present only once. This specimen consisted of PBMCs from blood, obtained on the day of vaccination. Source of these receptors: a man between 50 and 59 years old who received an inactivated influenza vaccine. The CDR3 runs from the conserved cysteine through the conserved F or W. The D gene is left open where the match is weak. Clone size, where shown, is once, few, many, or a class for clones that have expanded.

clone_size	d_call	j_call	v_call	cdr3_nt	cdr3_aa
many	-	TRBJ2-5	TRBV29-1	TGCAGCGTTGAACCCCAGTGGTTGCAAGAGACCCAGTACTTC	CSVEPQWLQETQYF
few	-	TRBJ2-1	TRBV18	TGTGCCAGCTCACCACAGAGGGCCAATATTGAGCAGTTCTTC	CASSPQRANIEQFF
many	-	TRBJ2-2	TRBV7-3	TGTGCCAGCAGCTTAACGGGACACATTGTCTCCGGGGAGCTGTTTTTT	CASSLTGHIVSGELFF
few	-	TRBJ2-1	TRBV2	TGTGCCAGCAGCCGCCTTATGGGGGCGGGGAATGAGCAGTTCTTC	CASSRLMGAGNEQFF
few	-	TRBJ1-2	TRBV5-4	TGTGCCAGCAGCTTGGGGGACCCCTATGGCTACACCTTC	CASSLGDPYGYTF
many	TRBD2	TRBJ2-1	TRBV6-2/TRBV6-3	TGTGCCAGCAGTTACAACCTAGCGGGGGCCTACAATGAGCAGTTCTTC	CASSYNLAGAYNEQFF
-	TRBD2	TRBJ2-3	TRBV20-1	TGCAGTGCCAATTTAGCGGGAGGGCCGGGTACGCAGTATTTT	CSANLAGGPGTQYF
many	TRBD1	TRBJ1-1	TRBV12-3/TRBV12-4	TGTGCCAGCAGCTTCACAGGGGACACTGAAGCTTTCTTT	CASSFTGDTEAFF
-	TRBD1	TRBJ1-4	TRBV7-7	TGTGCTAGCAGCTTTAGAGTACAGGGGGCTAATGAAAAACTGTTTTTT	CASSFRVQGANEKLFF
-	-	TRBJ2-1	TRBV7-2	TGTGCCAGCAGCTTAGTTGCCCGCAATGAGCAGTTCTTC	CASSLVARNEQFF
many	-	TRBJ1-1	TRBV12-3/TRBV12-4	TGTGCCAGCAGTTTTTTGGGAGGAACTGAAGCTTTCTTT	CASSFLGGTEAFF
few	-	TRBJ1-6	TRBV2	TGTGCCAGCAAACTCGAGACAGGCTCTAATTCACCCCTCCACTTT	CASKLETGSNSPLHF
-	-	TRBJ2-1	TRBV29-1	TGCAGCTCAACAACTCGAAGCTCCTACAATGAGCAGTTCTTC	CSSTTRSSYNEQFF
many	-	TRBJ2-7	TRBV6-2/TRBV6-3	TGTGCCAGCAGTCTCCTCGGACAGCTCTCCTACGAGCAGTACTTC	CASSLLGQLSYEQYF
many	-	TRBJ2-2	TRBV6-5	TGTGCCAGCAGTTACTCGCGGTGGAAGGCCGGGGAGCTGTTTTTT	CASSYSRWKAGELFF
few	-	TRBJ1-4	TRBV28	TGTGCCAGCAGTTCGAACCGGGACGGAGATGAAAAACTGTTTTTT	CASSSNRDGDEKLFF
-	-	TRBJ2-2	TRBV5-5	TGTGCCAGCAGCCCGGCTTCGGGTTCCACCGGGGAGCTGTTTTTT	CASSPASGSTGELFF
-	-	TRBJ2-5	TRBV24-1	TGTGCCACCAGTGATTCCCCTCCCTGGGAGCAAGAGACCCAGTACTTC	CATSDSPPWEQETQYF
few	-	TRBJ2-3	TRBV5-1	TGCGCCAGCAGCCCGCCGACTTTTTCTGGAGCAGATACGCAGTATTTT	CASSPPTFSGADTQYF
few	-	TRBJ2-3	TRBV6-1	TGTGCCAGCAGTCTGATCGGGGCTAGCGCTAAGTTAGATACGCAGTATTTT	CASSLIGASAKLDTQYF
-	-	TRBJ1-1	TRBV20-1	TGCAGTGCTACCCGAACGTGGGGGGGCTCAACCAGGCGGGCCACTGAAGCTTTCTTT	CSATRTWGGSTRRATEAFF
few	-	TRBJ2-5	TRBV13	TGTGCCAGCAGCTACCGTCGGGAGACCCAGTACTTC	CASSYRRETQYF